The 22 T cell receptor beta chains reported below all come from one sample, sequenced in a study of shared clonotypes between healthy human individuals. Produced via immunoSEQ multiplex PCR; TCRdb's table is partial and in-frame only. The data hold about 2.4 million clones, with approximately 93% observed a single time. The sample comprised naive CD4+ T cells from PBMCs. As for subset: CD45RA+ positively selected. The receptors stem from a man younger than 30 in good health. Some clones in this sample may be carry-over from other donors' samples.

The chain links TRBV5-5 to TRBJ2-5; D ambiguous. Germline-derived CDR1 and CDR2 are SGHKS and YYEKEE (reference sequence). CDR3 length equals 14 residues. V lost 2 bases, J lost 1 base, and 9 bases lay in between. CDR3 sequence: CASSFSDGQETQYF. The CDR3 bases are TGTGCCAGCAGCTTCAGCGACGGCCAAGAGACCCAGTACTTC. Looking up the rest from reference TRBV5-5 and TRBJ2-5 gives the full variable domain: DAGVTQSPTHLIKTRGQQVTLRCSPISGHKSVSWYQQVLGQGPQFIFQYYEKEERGRGNFPDRFSARQFPNYSSELNVNALLLGDSALYLCASSFSDGQETQYFGPGTRLLVL.

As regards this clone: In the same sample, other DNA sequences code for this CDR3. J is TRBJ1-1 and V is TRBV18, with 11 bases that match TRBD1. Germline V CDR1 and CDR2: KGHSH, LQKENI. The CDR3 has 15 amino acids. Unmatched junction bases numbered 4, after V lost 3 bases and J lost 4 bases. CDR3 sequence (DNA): TGTGCCAGCTCACCCCCGGGACAGGGGGGCACTGAAGCTTTCTTT. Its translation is CASSPPGQGGTEAFF.

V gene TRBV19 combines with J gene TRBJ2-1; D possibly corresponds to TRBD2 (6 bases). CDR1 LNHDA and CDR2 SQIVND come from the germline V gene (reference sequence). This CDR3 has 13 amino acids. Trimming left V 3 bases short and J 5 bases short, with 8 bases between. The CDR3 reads CASSMGLNNEQFF. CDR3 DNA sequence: TGTGCCAGTAGTATGGGACTCAACAATGAGCAGTTCTTC.

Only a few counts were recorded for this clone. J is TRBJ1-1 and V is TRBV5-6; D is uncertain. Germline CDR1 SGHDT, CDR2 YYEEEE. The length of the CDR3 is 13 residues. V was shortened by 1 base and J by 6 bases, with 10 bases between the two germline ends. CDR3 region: CASSLWGRSEAFF. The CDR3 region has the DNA TGTGCCAGCAGCTTGTGGGGTAGATCTGAAGCTTTCTTT. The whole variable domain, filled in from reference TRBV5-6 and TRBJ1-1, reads DAGVTQSPTHLIKTRGQQVTLRCSPKSGHDTVSWYQQALGQGPQFIFQYYEEEERQRGNFPDRFSGHQFPNYSSELNVNALLLGDSALYLCASSLWGRSEAFFGQGTRLTVV.

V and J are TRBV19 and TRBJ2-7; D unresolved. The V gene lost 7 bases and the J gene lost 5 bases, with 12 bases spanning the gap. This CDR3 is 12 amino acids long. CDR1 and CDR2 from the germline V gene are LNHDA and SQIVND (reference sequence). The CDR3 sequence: CASTNARHEQYF. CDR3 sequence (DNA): TGTGCCAGTACCAACGCTCGGCACGAGCAGTACTTC.

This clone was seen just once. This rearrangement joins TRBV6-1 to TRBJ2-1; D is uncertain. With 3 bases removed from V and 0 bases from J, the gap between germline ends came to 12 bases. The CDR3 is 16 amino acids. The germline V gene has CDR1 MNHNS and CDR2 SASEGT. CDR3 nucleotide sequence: TGTGCCAGCAGTGACGAGCAGGCGAGCTCCTACAATGAGCAGTTCTTC. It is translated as CASSDEQASSYNEQFF.

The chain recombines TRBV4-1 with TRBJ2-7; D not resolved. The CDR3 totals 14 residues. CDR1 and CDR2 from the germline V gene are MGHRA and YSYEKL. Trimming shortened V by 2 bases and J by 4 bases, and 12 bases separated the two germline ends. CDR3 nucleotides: TGCGCCAGCAGCCAACCCGCACCCACTTACGAGCAGTACTTC. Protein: CASSQPAPTYEQYF.

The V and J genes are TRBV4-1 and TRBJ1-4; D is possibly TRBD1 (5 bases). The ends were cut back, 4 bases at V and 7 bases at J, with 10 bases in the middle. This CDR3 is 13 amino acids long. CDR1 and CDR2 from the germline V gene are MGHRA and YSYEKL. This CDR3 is CASSLAGAEKLFF. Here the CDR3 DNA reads TGCGCCAGCAGCCTTGCCGGGGCTGAAAAACTGTTTTTT.

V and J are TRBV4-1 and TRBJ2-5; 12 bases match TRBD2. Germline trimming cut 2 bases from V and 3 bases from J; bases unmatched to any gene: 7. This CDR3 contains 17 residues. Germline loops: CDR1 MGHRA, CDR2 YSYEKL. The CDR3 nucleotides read TGCGCCAGCAGCCAAACACAACTAGCGGGAGGAAAAGAGACCCAGTACTTC. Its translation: CASSQTQLAGGKETQYF.

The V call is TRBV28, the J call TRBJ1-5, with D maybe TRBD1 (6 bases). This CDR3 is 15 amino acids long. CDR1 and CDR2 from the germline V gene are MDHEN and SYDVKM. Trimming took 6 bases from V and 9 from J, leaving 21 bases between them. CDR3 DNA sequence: TGTGCCAGCAGCCTGACGACAGGTGAAGGACGGCCCCAGCATTTT. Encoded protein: CASSLTTGEGRPQHF.

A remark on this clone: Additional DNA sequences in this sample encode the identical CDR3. CDR3: CASSSRQGSYEQYF. CDR3 DNA: TGCGCCAGCAGCAGCAGACAGGGGTCATACGAGCAGTACTTC. The V call is TRBV5-1, the J call TRBJ2-7; 8 bases fit TRBD1. This CDR3 region has 14 residues. Trimming removed 4 bases from V and 4 bases from J; junction bases left unmatched: 7. CDR1 and CDR2 from the germline V gene are SGHRS and YFSETQ.

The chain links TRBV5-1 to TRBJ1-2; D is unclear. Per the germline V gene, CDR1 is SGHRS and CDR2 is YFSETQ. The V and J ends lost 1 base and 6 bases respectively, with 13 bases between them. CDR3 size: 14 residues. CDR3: CASSLIGPQDGYTF. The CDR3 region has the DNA TGCGCCAGCAGCTTGATCGGACCCCAAGATGGCTACACCTTC. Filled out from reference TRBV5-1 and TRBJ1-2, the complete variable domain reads KAGVTQTPRYLIKTRGQQVTLSCSPISGHRSVSWYQQTPGQGLQFLFEYFSETQRNKGNFPGRFSGRQFSNSRSEMNVSTLELGDSALYLCASSLIGPQDGYTFGSGTRLTVV.

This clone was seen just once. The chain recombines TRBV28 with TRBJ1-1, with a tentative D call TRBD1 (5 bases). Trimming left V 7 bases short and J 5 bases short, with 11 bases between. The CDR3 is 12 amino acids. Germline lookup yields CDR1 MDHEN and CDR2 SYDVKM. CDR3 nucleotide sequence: TGTGCCAGCACGGTCGAGGGGACTGAAGCTTTCTTT. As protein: CASTVEGTEAFF.

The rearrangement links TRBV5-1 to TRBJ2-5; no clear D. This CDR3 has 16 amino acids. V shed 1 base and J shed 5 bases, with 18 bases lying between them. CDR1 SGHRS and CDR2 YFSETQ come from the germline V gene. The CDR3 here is CASSLIPALSQETQYF. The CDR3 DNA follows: TGCGCCAGCAGCTTGATCCCGGCTCTTAGCCAGGAGACCCAGTACTTC.

CDR3 in amino acids: CSIKGRRAGELFF. DNA for the CDR3: TGCAGCATAAAAGGACGGCGAGCTGGGGAGCTGTTTTTT. J is TRBJ2-2 and V is TRBV29-1; D gene unclear. Per germline, CDR1 SQVTM and CDR2 ANQGSEA. Trimming shortened V by 8 bases and J by 8 bases, and 18 bases separated the two germline ends. The CDR3 sequence is 13 residues long.

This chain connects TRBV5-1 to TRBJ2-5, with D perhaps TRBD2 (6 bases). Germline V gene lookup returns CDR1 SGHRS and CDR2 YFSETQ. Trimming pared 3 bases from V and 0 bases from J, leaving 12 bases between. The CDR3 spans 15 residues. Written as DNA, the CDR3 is TGCGCCAGCAGCTCCTTTGGGGGGTACCAAGAGACCCAGTACTTC. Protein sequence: CASSSFGGYQETQYF.

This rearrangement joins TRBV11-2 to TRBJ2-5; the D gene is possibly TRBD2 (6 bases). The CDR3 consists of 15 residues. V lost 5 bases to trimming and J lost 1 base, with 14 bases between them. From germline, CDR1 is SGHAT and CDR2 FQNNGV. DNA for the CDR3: TGTGCCAGCAGCCCCCCGGGGGTAGTCCAAGAGACCCAGTACTTC. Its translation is CASSPPGVVQETQYF.

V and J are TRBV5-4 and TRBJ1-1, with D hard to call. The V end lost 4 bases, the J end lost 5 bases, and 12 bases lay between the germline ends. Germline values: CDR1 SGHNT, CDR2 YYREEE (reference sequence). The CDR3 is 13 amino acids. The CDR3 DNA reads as TGTGCCAGCAGCCCCACCCTCGGGACTGAAGCTTTCTTT. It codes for CASSPTLGTEAFF.

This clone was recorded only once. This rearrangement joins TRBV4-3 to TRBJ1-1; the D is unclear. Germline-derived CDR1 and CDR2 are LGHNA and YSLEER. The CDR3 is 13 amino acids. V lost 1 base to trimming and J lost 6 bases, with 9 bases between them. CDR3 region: CASSQVGPSEAFF. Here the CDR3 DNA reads TGCGCCAGCAGCCAAGTGGGTCCCTCTGAAGCTTTCTTT.

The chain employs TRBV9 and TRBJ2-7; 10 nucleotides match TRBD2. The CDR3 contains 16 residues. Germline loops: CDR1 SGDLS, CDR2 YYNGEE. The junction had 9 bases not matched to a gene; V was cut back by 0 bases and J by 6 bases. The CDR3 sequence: CASSVGASGRSGEQYF. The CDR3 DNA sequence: TGTGCCAGCAGCGTAGGAGCTAGCGGGAGATCTGGCGAGCAGTACTTC.

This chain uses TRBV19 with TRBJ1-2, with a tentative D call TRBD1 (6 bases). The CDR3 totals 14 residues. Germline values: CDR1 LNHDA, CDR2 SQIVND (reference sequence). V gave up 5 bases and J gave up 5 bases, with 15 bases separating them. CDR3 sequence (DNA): TGTGCCAGTAGTCCACAGGGTGTCGGGTATGGCTACACCTTC. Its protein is CASSPQGVGYGYTF.

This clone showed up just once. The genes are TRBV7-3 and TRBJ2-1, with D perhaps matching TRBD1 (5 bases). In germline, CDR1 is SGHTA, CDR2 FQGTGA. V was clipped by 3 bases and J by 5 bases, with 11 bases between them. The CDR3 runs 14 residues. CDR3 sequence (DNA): TGTGCCAGCAGCTTGCAGGGTATGCACAATGAGCAGTTCTTC. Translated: CASSLQGMHNEQFF. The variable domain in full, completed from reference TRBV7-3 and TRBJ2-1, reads GAGVSQTPSNKVTEKGKYVELRCDPISGHTALYWYRQSLGQGPEFLIYFQGTGAADDSGLPNDRFFAVRPEGSVSTLKIQRTERGDSAVYLCASSLQGMHNEQFFGPGTRLTVL.